This TCR beta chain comes out of a study of T cell clonality in common variable immunodeficiency. V lost 5 bases, J lost 3 bases, and 11 bases lay in between. Germline V gives CDR1 DFQATT, CDR2 SNEGSKA (reference sequence). The length of the CDR3 is 13 residues. Findings and limits, study-wide: Compared with controls, CVID subjects had fewer shared TCRbeta clones.

This clone was seen many times. The antigen is undetermined. Read sequence stops 3 residues before the CDR3 end, and the germline J gene provides the missing end. The protocol was immunoSEQ multiplex PCR, while the TCRdb copy is restricted to in-frame clones and leaves out a portion. Found here are approximately 64,000 clones, no singletons; the ten largest cover approximately 1.5%. The chain uses TRBV20-1 and TRBJ2-4, with a weak D call TRBD1 (6 bases). The TCR was taken from a person between 18 and 75 years old in good health. The source material was peripheral blood mononuclear cells. CDR3 loop: CSAPGHVKNIQYF. CDR3 DNA, as far as it was read: TGCAGTGCTCCGGGACACGTCAAAAACATT.